Listed here are 6 T cell receptor beta chains from one sample, sequenced in a study of post-analysis software for immune sequencing data. Notes on the study in general: Included in a set of several TRBV segments more frequent in patients than controls were TRBV5-6, TRBV5-1 and TRBV20-1.

No antigen has been assigned to these receptors. Tagging with unique molecular identifiers was a feature of the TCR beta cDNA libraries. TCRdb processed the PCR reads anew with MiXCR; each CDR3 protein has one entry. The sample has some 890,000 distinct CDR3 sequences, approximately 57% seen once; the top ten hold roughly 4.4%. Sequenced material: blood. These receptors originate from a girl aged 5-17 years with multiple sclerosis.

This clonotype was seen more than once but under ten times. The gene calls are TRBV25-1 and TRBJ1-2; D is uncertain. The CDR3 is made up of 13 amino acids. The V gene lost 3 bases and the J gene lost 6 bases, with 11 bases spanning the gap. Germline lookup yields CDR1 MGHDK and CDR2 SYGVNS. The CDR3 region is CASSDFGPHGYTF. CDR3 sequence (DNA): TGTGCCAGCAGTGATTTTGGGCCCCATGGCTACACCTTC.

This clonotype appeared a few times. This chain connects TRBV10-3 to TRBJ2-3, with D tentatively TRBD2 (6 bases). V lost 0 bases and J 1 base, leaving 14 bases between the germline ends. The germline V gene encodes CDR1 ENHRY and CDR2 SYGVKD. CDR3 length equals 17 residues. In DNA, the CDR3 is TGTGCCATCAGTGAGTCGGGACTTCTGGGGCGCACAGATACGCAGTATTTT. Its protein is CAISESGLLGRTDTQYF.

The J gene is TRBJ2-1, the V gene TRBV3-1, with 13 bases matching TRBD2. Looked up from germline, CDR1 is LGHDT and CDR2 is YNNKEL (reference sequence). This CDR3 spans 16 amino acids. V shed 10 bases, J shed 4 bases, and the junction held 10 bases outside the gene matches. The CDR3 region is CANTRGLAGRYNEQFF. In DNA form, the CDR3 reads TGTGCCAACACCCGGGGACTAGCGGGGAGATACAATGAGCAGTTCTTC.

This clonotype appeared a few times. The chain couples TRBV18 to TRBJ2-7; 9 bases line up with TRBD2. The CDR3 has 14 amino acids. From germline, CDR1 is KGHSH and CDR2 LQKENI. V lost 1 base and J lost 7; bases outside the gene matches: 5. CDR3 nucleotide sequence: TGTGCCAGCTCACCACTAGCGGGAGTTGAGGAGCAGTACTTC. Translation: CASSPLAGVEEQYF.

This clonotype was seen just once. The rearrangement joins TRBV20-1 to TRBJ2-7; 14 bases line up with TRBD2. Germline V CDR1 and CDR2: DFQATT, SNEGSKA (reference sequence). J gave up 3 bases and V 4 bases, and 8 bases lay outside the gene matches. The CDR3 is 16 residues long. The CDR3 is CSATPGTSGRLYEQYF. DNA of the CDR3: TGCAGTGCTACTCCCGGGACTAGCGGGAGACTCTACGAGCAGTACTTC.

In regard to this clonotype: An end of the junction differs from the germline gene, which may be a read error. The CDR3 bases are TGTGCCAGCAGCTTGGGCGGCGCCTACGGGCAGTACTTC. Residues: CASSLGGAYGQYF. The chain carries TRBV7-3 and TRBJ2-7, with unresolved D. The CDR3 extends over 13 amino acids. Germline V CDR1 and CDR2: SGHTA, FQGTGA.